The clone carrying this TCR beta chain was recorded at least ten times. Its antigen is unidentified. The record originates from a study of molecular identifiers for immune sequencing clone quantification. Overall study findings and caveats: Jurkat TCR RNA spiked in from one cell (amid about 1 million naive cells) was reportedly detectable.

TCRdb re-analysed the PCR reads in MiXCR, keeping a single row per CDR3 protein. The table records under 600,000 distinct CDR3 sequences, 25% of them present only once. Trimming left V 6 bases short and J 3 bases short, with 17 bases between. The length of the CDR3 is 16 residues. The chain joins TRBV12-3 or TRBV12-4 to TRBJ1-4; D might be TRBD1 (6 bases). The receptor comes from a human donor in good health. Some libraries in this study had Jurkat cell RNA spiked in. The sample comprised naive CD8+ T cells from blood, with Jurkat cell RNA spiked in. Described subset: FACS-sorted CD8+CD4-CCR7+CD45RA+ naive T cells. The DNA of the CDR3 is TGTGCCAGCAGCCTTGAAGGGGGTGCCCCTAATGAAAAACTGTTTTTT. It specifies CASSLEGGAPNEKLFF.